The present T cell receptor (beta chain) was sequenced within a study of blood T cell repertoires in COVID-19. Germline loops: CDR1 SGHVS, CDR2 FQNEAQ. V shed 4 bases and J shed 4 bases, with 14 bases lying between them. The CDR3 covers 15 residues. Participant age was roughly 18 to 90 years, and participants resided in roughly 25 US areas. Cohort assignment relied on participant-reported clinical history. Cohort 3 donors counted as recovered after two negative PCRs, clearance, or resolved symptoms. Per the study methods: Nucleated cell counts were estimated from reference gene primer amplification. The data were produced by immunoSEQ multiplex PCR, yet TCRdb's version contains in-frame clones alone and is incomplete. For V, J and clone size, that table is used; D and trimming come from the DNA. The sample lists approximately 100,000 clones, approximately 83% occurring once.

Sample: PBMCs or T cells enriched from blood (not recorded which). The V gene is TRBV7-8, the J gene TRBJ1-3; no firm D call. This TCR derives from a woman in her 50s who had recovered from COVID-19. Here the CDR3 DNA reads TGTGCCAGCAGCTCCCCCCCACAGACCGGAAACACCATATATTTT. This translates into CASSSPPQTGNTIYF.